The sequence of this T cell receptor beta chain was determined in a study of T cell responses to AZD1222 COVID-19 vaccine (dated by TCRdb to the early 2020s). The study in broad terms: TCR sequencing was performed for more than 230 trial participants, of whom approximately 200 were given two doses of AZD1222 and around 26 were given two doses of MenACWY control vaccine. Trial participants were enrolled into age subgroups of 18-55, 56-69 and 70-plus years, which contained about 160, 30 and 59 TCR-sequenced participants, respectively. Study-wide findings and limitations: Because no day 14 peak-response samples were available, the repertoires could be characterized only after the peak T cell response. Reportedly, almost half of the unique spike-specific TCRs recognized epitopes lying outside the regions that are mutated in the B.1.351 and B.1.1.7 variants. The whole spike protein was spanned by vaccine-associated CD4 TCRs, and dominant responses were seen in regions 160-218 and 743-854. Conclusions about previously exposed vaccinees were limited because only a handful of AZD1222 recipients were SARS-CoV-2 seropositive at baseline. Participants were mostly white British, with more females than males. The authors suggested clonal diversity may have been underestimated. After two AZD1222 doses, spike-specific TCR breadth and depth were significantly higher than at day 0 and than in MenACWY recipients. In the small 56-69-year group, the increase in depth fell short of significance, most likely because of low power.

Note on this clone: The antigen it binds to is not known. No much larger clone is present one base from it, and per-base qualities are unavailable.

The CDR3 regions of human TCRbeta chains were analyzed by immunosequencing. Regarding the original processing steps: TCRs in the repertoires were compared against a reference library of SARS-CoV-2-specific TCRs that had been generated with the MIRA antigen-specificity platform. Breadth meant the fraction of unique TCRs that were SARS-CoV-2-associated, whereas depth meant the fraction of total T cells that were SARS-CoV-2-associated. Using the MIRA data, each spike-specific TCR was assigned both to the spike region to which the TCR was reactive and to a CD4 or CD8 class. Log10-transformed breadth and depth values were compared by one-way ANOVA with Sidak's multiple comparisons tests. TCRdb carries this immuneACCESS record with in-frame sequences only. Its versions omit some clonotypes, under half of them owing to an unresolved V gene in the studies checked, with the rest unexplained. V and J calls and clone size are as listed in that table; D and trimming were resolved from the DNA. The sample table contains 100,000 or so clones; only one count was recorded for roughly 87% of them. More than 40% of the sample is held by the ten biggest clonotypes.

The time point label for this specimen denotes: about 28 days (+/-7) after the second vaccine dose. AZD1222 recipients whose second dose came at about 4 weeks and those whose second dose came at about 12 weeks were combined into one group, since spike-specific TCR depth and breadth did not differ between the two schedules. The vaccinee samples were drawn from two UK trials, COV001 and COV002, one of which was a single-blind randomized controlled phase 2/3 trial testing AZD1222 (ChAdOx1 nCoV-19) in healthy adults. For TCRbeta chain sequencing, PBMC samples were collected from trial participants at day 0 and at day 28 after the second dose. The V end loses 2 bases and the J end loses 8 bases, and a stretch of 18 bases separates them. Spanning cysteine to phenylalanine, the CDR3 consists of 15 amino acids. CDR3 DNA is the only sequence kept; it has 45 bases, read in frame from the first base. CDR1 is given as MNHEY and CDR2 as SVGAGI, both from the germline V gene.

The chain uses TRBV6-5 and TRBJ1-1; TRBD1 could be the D gene, as 6 bases match. This sample comprised peripheral blood, obtained 28 days after the second AZD1222 dose. This clonotype originated in an adult who received the AZD1222 COVID-19 vaccine. The nucleotide sequence is TGTGCCAGCAGTTACGGGGGGGCCTTAAATTCAGAAGCTTTCTTT. It encodes CASSYGGALNSEAFF.